The 31 T cell receptor beta chains reported below all come from one sample, sequenced in a study of blood T cell repertoires in COVID-19. The protocol was immunoSEQ multiplex PCR, while the TCRdb copy is restricted to in-frame clones and leaves out a portion. The table has 130,000 to 150,000 clones, around four fifths seen once. Sequencing was performed on peripheral blood. These TCRs come from a woman between 40 and 50 years old with active or convalescent COVID-19.

The chain is built from TRBV29-1 and TRBJ2-3; possible D gene TRBD2, 6 bases. The V end lost 1 base, the J end lost 4 bases, and 6 bases lay between the germline ends. CDR1 SQVTM and CDR2 ANQGSEA come from the germline V gene. The CDR3 consists of 12 residues. Here the CDR3 reads CSVEGGADTQYF. The CDR3 DNA reads TGCAGCGTTGAAGGGGGGGCAGATACGCAGTATTTT.

The J gene is TRBJ2-6, the V gene TRBV19; maybe TRBD1 (6 bases). This CDR3 comprises 16 residues. In germline, CDR1 is LNHDA, CDR2 SQIVND (reference sequence). V was clipped by 5 bases and J by 4 bases, with 15 bases between them. The DNA of the CDR3 is TGTGCCAGTAGTTACCCGCCAGGGGCCGGGGCCAACGTCCTGACTTTC. Translated, it gives CASSYPPGAGANVLTF.

The chain employs TRBV6-2 or TRBV6-3 and TRBJ1-5; D gene uncertain. The germline CDR1 and CDR2 sequences are MNHEY and SVGEGT. CDR3 length: 16 amino acids. Trimming removed 4 bases at V and 0 bases at J, with 13 bases between. Here the CDR3 DNA reads TGTGCCAGCAGTTCCCGTTGGGCTAATAGCAATCAGCCCCAGCATTTT. Its translation: CASSSRWANSNQPQHF.

This CDR3 is CASSQGDEGQGASETQYF. CDR3 DNA: TGCGCCAGCAGCCAAGGGGATGAGGGACAGGGGGCTTCAGAGACCCAGTACTTC. This chain links TRBV4-3 with TRBJ2-5; 12 nucleotides match TRBD1. The CDR3 has 18 amino acids. Germline values: CDR1 LGHNA, CDR2 YSLEER. Trimming took 1 base from V and 4 from J; bases not matched to a gene: 10.

This rearrangement joins TRBV3-1 (or the pseudogene TRBV3-2) to TRBJ1-2; TRBD1 is a possible D gene (5 bases). Looked up from germline, CDR1 is LGHDT and CDR2 is YNNKEL (reference sequence). The length of the CDR3 is 13 residues. V lost 9 bases and J 8 bases, leaving 19 bases between the germline ends. This CDR3 is CASGGGGFAGYTF. The CDR3 DNA is TGTGCCAGTGGGGGTGGAGGGTTTGCGGGCTACACCTTC.

V and J are TRBV7-2 and TRBJ2-7; 8 nucleotides line up with TRBD2. This CDR3 has 18 residues. In germline, CDR1 is SGHTA, CDR2 FQGNSA. V lost 1 base, J lost 4 bases, and 15 bases stayed unmatched. The CDR3 nucleotides are TGTGCCAGCAGCTTAGGGGTATCGGCGGGGGGCCCCCTTTACGAGCAGTACTTC. Its translation: CASSLGVSAGGPLYEQYF.

The V gene is TRBV7-2, the J gene TRBJ2-3; 14 bases map to TRBD2. The CDR3 is 16 amino acids. V lost 5 bases to trimming and J lost 5 bases; unmatched junction nucleotides: 6. The V gene's germline CDR1 is SGHTA and CDR2 FQGNSA. The CDR3 bases are TGTGCCAGCAGCCCTGCCGGGACTAGCGGGAGAGATACGCAGTATTTT. Translated, it gives CASSPAGTSGRDTQYF.

This chain links TRBV3-1 (or the pseudogene TRBV3-2) with TRBJ1-5, with D perhaps TRBD1 (6 bases). This CDR3 has 16 amino acids. V was shortened by 1 base and J by 0 bases, with 10 bases between the two germline ends. CDR1 is LGHDT and CDR2 is YNNKEL in the germline V gene (reference sequence). CDR3 nucleotide sequence: TGTGCCAGCAGCCAAGGGACAGCGAGTAGCAATCAGCCCCAGCATTTT. The encoded protein is CASSQGTASSNQPQHF.

J is TRBJ1-2 and V is TRBV5-6; D is possibly TRBD1 (5 bases). V gave up 2 bases and J gave up 8 bases, with 19 bases separating them. Germline V lookup: CDR1 SGHDT, CDR2 YYEEEE. The CDR3 length is 15 residues. The CDR3 DNA reads as TGTGCCAGCAGCTTATTGACAGTGGCAGTTGGCGGCTACACCTTC. Protein product: CASSLLTVAVGGYTF. The entire variable domain, with the rest obtained from reference TRBV5-6 and TRBJ1-2, is as follows: DAGVTQSPTHLIKTRGQQVTLRCSPKSGHDTVSWYQQALGQGPQFIFQYYEEEERQRGNFPDRFSGHQFPNYSSELNVNALLLGDSALYLCASSLLTVAVGGYTFGSGTRLTVV.

CDR3: CASGLVWTGGTESNQPQHF. The CDR3 DNA follows: TGTGCTAGTGGTTTGGTATGGACAGGGGGGACGGAAAGCAATCAGCCCCAGCATTTT. V and J are TRBV12-5 and TRBJ1-5; 10 bases match TRBD1. The germline gives CDR1 LGHNT, CDR2 FRNRAP. After removal of 0 bases from V and 1 base from J, the junction contained 9 bases not matched to a gene. This CDR3 is 19 amino acids long.

The CDR3 DNA reads TGTGCCAGCAGCTTAGCGCGGGGGGGGAACTATGGCTACACCTTC. Its translation: CASSLARGGNYGYTF. This rearrangement joins TRBV7-2 to TRBJ1-2, with D perhaps TRBD1 (5 bases). CDR3 length: 15 amino acids. CDR1 and CDR2 from the germline V gene are SGHTA and FQGNSA. V was pared by 0 bases and J by 2 bases, with 10 bases between.

Turning to this clone: The same CDR3 is also encoded by other DNA sequences in this sample. This chain joins TRBV9 and TRBJ2-1; D may be TRBD2 (6 bases). The CDR3 runs to 15 residues. Germline V gene sequence: CDR1 SGDLS, CDR2 YYNGEE. V shed 0 bases and J shed 1 base, with 8 bases lying between them. The CDR3 coding sequence is TGTGCCAGCAGCGTAGGTGGGAGGTCCTACAATGAGCAGTTCTTC. Residues: CASSVGGRSYNEQFF.

V gene TRBV7-2 combines with J gene TRBJ1-4; 10 bases line up with TRBD1. The junction had 6 bases not matched to a gene; V was cut back by 6 bases and J by 8 bases. CDR3 length: 14 amino acids. Germline values: CDR1 SGHTA, CDR2 FQGNSA. CDR3 in amino acids: CASRSGTGVEKLFF. For the CDR3, the DNA is TGTGCCAGCAGATCCGGGACAGGGGTAGAAAAACTGTTTTTT.

This clone has just a few counts. The V and J genes are TRBV19 and TRBJ1-5; 11 nucleotides agree with TRBD1. The V gene end was trimmed by 3 bases and the J gene end by 1 base; junction bases not matched to a gene: 5. CDR1 and CDR2 (germline): LNHDA, SQIVND (reference sequence). This CDR3 spans 17 amino acids. In DNA form, the CDR3 reads TGTGCCAGTAGTATCGGGACAGGGGGTTTGAGCAATCAGCCCCAGCATTTT. This sequence encodes CASSIGTGGLSNQPQHF.

This clone was observed once. This chain links TRBV14 with TRBJ2-1; 8 positions agree with TRBD1. CDR1 SGHDN and CDR2 FVKESK come from the germline V gene. The CDR3 contains 15 residues. Trimming removed 4 bases from V and 4 bases from J; junction bases left unmatched: 6. The CDR3 loop is CASSPGQGPYNEQFF. The DNA for the CDR3 is TGTGCCAGCAGCCCTGGACAGGGACCGTACAATGAGCAGTTCTTC.

The CDR3 loop is CASGWGQGAPNTEAFF. For the CDR3, the DNA is TGCGCCAGCGGCTGGGGACAGGGGGCCCCAAACACTGAAGCTTTCTTT. The gene calls are TRBV5-1 and TRBJ1-1; 12 bases match TRBD1. J gave up 2 bases and V 7 bases, and 9 bases lay outside the gene matches. In germline, CDR1 is SGHRS, CDR2 YFSETQ. The CDR3 contains 16 residues.

This clone was counted between two and nine times. V gene TRBV12-3 or TRBV12-4 combines with J gene TRBJ1-5; the D gene is possibly TRBD1 (6 bases). The CDR3 extends over 13 amino acids. Trimming took 6 bases from V and 6 from J, leaving 12 bases between them. CDR3 nucleotide sequence: TGTGCCAGCAGCGTTACAGGGAGTCAGCCCCAGCATTTT. Its translation: CASSVTGSQPQHF.

The chain recombines TRBV27 with TRBJ2-3, with D possibly TRBD2 on 5 matching bases. The V end was cut by 5 bases, the J end by 3 bases, with 12 bases between. The CDR3 contains 14 residues. Germline CDR1 reads MNHEY; CDR2 reads SMNVEV (reference sequence). CDR3 DNA: TGTGCCAGCAGTCTAAGACTACCTACAGATACGCAGTATTTT. This sequence encodes CASSLRLPTDTQYF.

The sample holds a few counts of this clone. The rearrangement links TRBV28 to TRBJ2-7, with D tentatively TRBD2 (7 bases). CDR3 length: 16 amino acids. Germline V gene lookup returns CDR1 MDHEN and CDR2 SYDVKM. Trimming took off 7 bases at V and 6 bases at J, with 25 bases between the two ends. CDR3 in amino acids: CASISAGAGATPEQYF. The CDR3 coding sequence is TGTGCCAGCATTAGCGCAGGGGCGGGAGCTACCCCCGAGCAGTACTTC.

CDR3 nucleotide sequence: TGTGCCAGCAGTTTATCGGTCTGGACGCAGGGACAAGGGGACTATGGCTACACCTTC. Its translation: CASSLSVWTQGQGDYGYTF. This chain connects TRBV28 to TRBJ1-2, with a possible D match to TRBD1 (6 bases). The CDR3 extends over 19 amino acids. With 1 base removed from V and 3 bases from J, the gap between germline ends came to 24 bases. Germline values: CDR1 MDHEN, CDR2 SYDVKM.

The chain couples TRBV28 to TRBJ2-2, with 11 nucleotides matching TRBD1. Trimming at V came to 8 bases and at J to 5 bases, leaving 16 bases not matched to a gene. The germline gives CDR1 MDHEN, CDR2 SYDVKM. The CDR3 length is 18 residues. This CDR3 reads CASRQRTGGLRGTGELFF. The DNA for the CDR3 is TGTGCCAGCCGCCAGAGGACAGGGGGCTTGCGGGGAACCGGGGAGCTGTTTTTT.

Written as DNA, the CDR3 is TGTGCCAGCAGCTCAGAAACAGGCCTCGGCACTGAAGCTTTCTTT. Its translation is CASSSETGLGTEAFF. This sequence joins TRBV7-2 and TRBJ1-1; possibly TRBD1 for D (5 bases). Germline assignment: CDR1 SGHTA and CDR2 FQGNSA. V was cut by 4 bases and J by 4 bases, with 16 bases left in between. The CDR3 length is 15 residues.

The gene calls are TRBV28 and TRBJ1-2, with D hard to call. Trimming left V 7 bases short and J 0 bases short, with 12 bases between. In germline, CDR1 is MDHEN, CDR2 SYDVKM. The length of the CDR3 is 14 residues. The CDR3 loop is CASNQRDSNYGYTF. CDR3 in DNA: TGTGCCAGCAACCAGCGTGACTCTAACTATGGCTACACCTTC.

V usage is TRBV18 and J usage is TRBJ1-1, with D possibly matching TRBD1 (5 bases). V was clipped by 8 bases and J by 1 base, with 14 bases between them. CDR1 and CDR2 (germline): KGHSH, LQKENI. There are 14 residues in the CDR3. In DNA, the CDR3 is TGTGCCAGCGCTAACGACAGATCGAACACTGAAGCTTTCTTT. This codes for CASANDRSNTEAFF.

The chain recombines TRBV3-1 (or the pseudogene TRBV3-2) with TRBJ1-2; possible D gene TRBD1, 6 bases. The germline V gene encodes CDR1 LGHDT and CDR2 YNNKEL (reference sequence). CDR3 size: 13 residues. The germline V and J ends were trimmed by 4 bases and 8 bases, with 14 bases remaining between them. CDR3 in amino acids: CASSPDGGGGYTF. CDR3 nucleotide sequence: TGTGCCAGCAGCCCGGACGGGGGGGGCGGCTACACCTTC.

In nucleotides, the CDR3 is TGTGCCATCAGTGAGCTACAGGGGGCTACTGAAGCTTTCTTT. This sequence encodes CAISELQGATEAFF. The V call is TRBV10-3, the J call TRBJ1-1; 9 bases are a match to TRBD1. Germline V gene sequence: CDR1 ENHRY, CDR2 SYGVKD. After removal of 2 bases from V and 5 bases from J, the junction contained 3 bases not matched to a gene. The CDR3 contains 14 residues.

The CDR3 is CASSPHALAGGEQYF. The CDR3 DNA reads TGTGCCAGCAGCCCTCATGCACTAGCGGGAGGTGAGCAGTACTTC. J is TRBJ2-7 and V is TRBV11-3, with TRBD2 matching over 12 bases. J gave up 7 bases and V 5 bases, and 9 bases lay outside the gene matches. The CDR3 runs 15 residues. Germline loops: CDR1 SGHNT, CDR2 YENEEA.

The chain employs TRBV7-9 and TRBJ1-4; no reliable D call. Trimming took off 3 bases at V and 8 bases at J, with 7 bases between the two ends. The CDR3 loop spans 12 amino acids. Germline-derived CDR1 and CDR2 are SEHNR and FQNEAQ (reference sequence). CDR3: CASSFGEEKLFF. The CDR3 DNA sequence: TGTGCCAGCAGCTTTGGAGAAGAAAAACTGTTTTTT.

The CDR3 here is CASSAGRKPNTEAFF. The CDR3 DNA reads as TGTGCCAGTAGTGCGGGAAGGAAACCGAACACTGAAGCTTTCTTT. V is TRBV19 and J is TRBJ1-1; D gene unclear. Per the germline V gene, CDR1 is LNHDA and CDR2 is SQIVND (reference sequence). This CDR3 has 15 residues. The V and J ends lost 5 bases and 1 base respectively, with 14 bases between them.

The chain employs TRBV14 and TRBJ1-2, with 8 positions matching TRBD1. The CDR3 contains 15 residues. The V and J ends lost 4 bases and 8 bases, in that order; junction bases with no gene match: 12. Germline V gene lookup returns CDR1 SGHDN and CDR2 FVKESK. The CDR3 DNA sequence: TGTGCCAGCAGCCCGAGCGCAGGGGGCATTAGGGGCTACACCTTC. It codes for CASSPSAGGIRGYTF.

The V call is TRBV28, the J call TRBJ2-7, with 10 bases that match TRBD1. The CDR3 contains 16 residues. V lost 2 bases and J lost 7; bases outside the gene matches: 11. Germline CDR1 MDHEN, CDR2 SYDVKM. The CDR3 coding sequence is TGTGCCAGCAGTTTACTCGGGACAGGGGCTTTGGGTGAGCAGTACTTC. Its translation is CASSLLGTGALGEQYF.